This T cell receptor beta chain derives from a study of blood T cell repertoires in COVID-19. Seattle enrolled patients during active infection and tracked them longitudinally. The V end lost 6 bases, the J end lost 0 bases, and 12 bases lay between the germline ends. CDR1 is SGHTA and CDR2 is FQGTGA in the germline V gene. The CDR3 contains 16 residues. Original analysis: Counts of nucleated cells, estimated from reference gene primer amplification, were obtained. Assay: immunoSEQ multiplex PCR; the TCRdb copy retains only in-frame clones and omits some. Clone size and V and J calls were adopted from that table, with D and trimming inferred from the DNA. This table holds about 76,000 clones, about 85% found once.

This receptor was identified in a man aged 55 to 70 with COVID-19, enrolled during active disease. Source material: peripheral blood. This rearrangement joins TRBV7-3 to TRBJ2-6; D not certain. CDR3 sequence: CASSPNSGSGANVLTF. The CDR3 region has the DNA TGTGCCAGCAGTCCCAACTCGGGCTCTGGGGCCAACGTCCTGACTTTC.